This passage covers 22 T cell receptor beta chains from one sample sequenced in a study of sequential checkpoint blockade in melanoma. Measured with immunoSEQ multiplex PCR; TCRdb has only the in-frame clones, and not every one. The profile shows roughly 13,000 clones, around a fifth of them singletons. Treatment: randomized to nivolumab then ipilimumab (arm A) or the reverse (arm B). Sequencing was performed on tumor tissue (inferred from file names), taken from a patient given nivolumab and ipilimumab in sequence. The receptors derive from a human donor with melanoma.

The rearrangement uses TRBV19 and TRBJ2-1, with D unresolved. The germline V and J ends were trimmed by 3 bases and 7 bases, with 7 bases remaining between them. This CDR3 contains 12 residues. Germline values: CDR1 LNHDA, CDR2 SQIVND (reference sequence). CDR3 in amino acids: CASSIPGNEQFF. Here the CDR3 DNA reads TGTGCCAGTAGTATCCCCGGGAATGAGCAGTTCTTC.

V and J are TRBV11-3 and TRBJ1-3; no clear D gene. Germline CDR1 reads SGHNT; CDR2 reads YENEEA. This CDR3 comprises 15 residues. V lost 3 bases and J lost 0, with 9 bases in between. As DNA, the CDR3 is TGTGCCAGCAGCTTCGGTCGGACCTCTGGAAACACCATATATTTT. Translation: CASSFGRTSGNTIYF.

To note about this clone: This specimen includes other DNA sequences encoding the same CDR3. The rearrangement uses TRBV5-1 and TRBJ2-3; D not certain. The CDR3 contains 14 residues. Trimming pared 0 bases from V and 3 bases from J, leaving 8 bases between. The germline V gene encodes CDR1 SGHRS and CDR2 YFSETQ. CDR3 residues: CASSLGDSTDTQYF. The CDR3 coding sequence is TGCGCCAGCAGCTTGGGGGATTCTACAGATACGCAGTATTTT.

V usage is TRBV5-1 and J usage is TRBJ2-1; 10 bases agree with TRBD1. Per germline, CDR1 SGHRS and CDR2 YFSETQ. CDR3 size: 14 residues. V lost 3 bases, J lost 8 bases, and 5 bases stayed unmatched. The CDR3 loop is CASSYGTGVDEQFF. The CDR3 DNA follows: TGCGCCAGCAGCTACGGGACAGGGGTCGATGAGCAGTTCTTC.

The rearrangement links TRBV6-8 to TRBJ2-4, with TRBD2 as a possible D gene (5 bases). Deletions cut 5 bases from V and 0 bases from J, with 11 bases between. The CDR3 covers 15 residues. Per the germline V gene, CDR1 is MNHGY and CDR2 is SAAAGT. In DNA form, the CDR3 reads TGTGCCAGCAGTGCTACTAGGGTAGCCAAAAACATTCAGTACTTC. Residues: CASSATRVAKNIQYF.

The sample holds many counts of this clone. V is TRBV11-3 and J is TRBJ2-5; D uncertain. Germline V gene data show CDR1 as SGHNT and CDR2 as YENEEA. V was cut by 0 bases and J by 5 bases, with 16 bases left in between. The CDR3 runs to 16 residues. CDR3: CASSLDTGLSWETQYF. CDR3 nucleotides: TGTGCCAGCAGCTTAGATACGGGCCTATCATGGGAGACCCAGTACTTC.

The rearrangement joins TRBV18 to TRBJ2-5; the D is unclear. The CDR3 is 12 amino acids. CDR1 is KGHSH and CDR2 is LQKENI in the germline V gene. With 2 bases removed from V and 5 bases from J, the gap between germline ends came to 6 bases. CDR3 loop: CASSPVGETQYF. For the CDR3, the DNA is TGTGCCAGCTCACCAGTGGGGGAGACCCAGTACTTC.

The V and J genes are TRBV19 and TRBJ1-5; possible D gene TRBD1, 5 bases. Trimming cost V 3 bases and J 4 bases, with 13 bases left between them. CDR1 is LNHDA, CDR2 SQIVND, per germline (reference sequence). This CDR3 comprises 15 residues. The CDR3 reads CASSMGGGRNQPQHF. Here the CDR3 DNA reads TGTGCCAGTAGTATGGGGGGTGGCAGGAATCAGCCCCAGCATTTT.

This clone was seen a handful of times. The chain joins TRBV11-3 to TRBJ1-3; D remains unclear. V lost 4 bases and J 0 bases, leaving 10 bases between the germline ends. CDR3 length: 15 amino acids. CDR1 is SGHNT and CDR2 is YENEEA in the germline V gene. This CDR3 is CASSSATSSGNTIYF. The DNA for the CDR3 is TGTGCCAGCAGCTCCGCGACGAGCTCTGGAAACACCATATATTTT.

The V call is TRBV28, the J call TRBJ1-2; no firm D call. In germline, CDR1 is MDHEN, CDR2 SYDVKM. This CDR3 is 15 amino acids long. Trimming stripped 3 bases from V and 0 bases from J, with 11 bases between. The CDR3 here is CASSFRQRANYGYTF. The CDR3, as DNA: TGTGCCAGCAGTTTTAGACAAAGAGCTAACTATGGCTACACCTTC.

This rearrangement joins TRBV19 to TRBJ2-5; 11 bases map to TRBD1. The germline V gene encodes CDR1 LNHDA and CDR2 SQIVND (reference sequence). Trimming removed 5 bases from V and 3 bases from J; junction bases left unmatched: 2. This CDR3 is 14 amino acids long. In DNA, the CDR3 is TGTGCCAGTAGTTTGGGACAGGGGGAAGAGACCCAGTACTTC. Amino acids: CASSLGQGEETQYF.

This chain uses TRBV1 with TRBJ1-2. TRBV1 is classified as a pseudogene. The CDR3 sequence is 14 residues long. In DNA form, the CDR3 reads TGCGCCAGCAGCCAAGATAGGAGTCCCACCGGCTACACCTTC. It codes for CASSQDRSPTGYTF.

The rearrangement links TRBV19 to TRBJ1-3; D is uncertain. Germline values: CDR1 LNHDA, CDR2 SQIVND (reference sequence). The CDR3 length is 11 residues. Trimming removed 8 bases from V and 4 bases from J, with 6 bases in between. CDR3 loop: CASSMGNTIYF. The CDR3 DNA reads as TGTGCCAGTTCCATGGGAAACACCATATATTTT. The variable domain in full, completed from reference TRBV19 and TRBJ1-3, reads DGGITQSPKYLFRKEGQNVTLSCEQNLNHDAMYWYRQDPGQGLRLIYYSQIVNDFQKGDIAEGYSVSREKKESFPLTVTSAQKNPTAFYLCASSMGNTIYFGEGSWLTVV.

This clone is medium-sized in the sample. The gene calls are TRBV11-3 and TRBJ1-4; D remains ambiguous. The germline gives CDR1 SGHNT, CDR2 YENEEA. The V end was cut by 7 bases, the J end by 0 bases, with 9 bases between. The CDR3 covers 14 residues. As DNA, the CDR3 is TGTGCCAGCACCCGAGGGTCAACTAATGAAAAACTGTTTTTT. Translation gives CASTRGSTNEKLFF.

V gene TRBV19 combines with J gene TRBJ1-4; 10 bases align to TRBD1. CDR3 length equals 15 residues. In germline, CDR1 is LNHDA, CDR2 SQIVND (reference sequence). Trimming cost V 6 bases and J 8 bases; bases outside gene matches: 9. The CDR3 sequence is CASSSRQGAREKLFF. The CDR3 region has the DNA TGTGCCAGTAGCTCGCGACAGGGGGCGAGGGAAAAACTGTTTTTT.

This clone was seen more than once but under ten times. The CDR3 DNA is TGTGCCATCAGGGCGGACAGGTACACTGAAGCTTTCTTT. Its translation: CAIRADRYTEAFF. The V gene is TRBV6-8, the J gene TRBJ1-1, with 7 bases identical to TRBD1. The V gene end was trimmed by 10 bases and the J gene end by 3 bases; junction bases not matched to a gene: 8. Germline assignment: CDR1 MNHGY and CDR2 SAAAGT. This CDR3 region has 13 residues.

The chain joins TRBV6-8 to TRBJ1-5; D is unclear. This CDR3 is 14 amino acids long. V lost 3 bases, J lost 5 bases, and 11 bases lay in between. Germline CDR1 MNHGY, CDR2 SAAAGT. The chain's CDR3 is CASSYQGSHQPQHF. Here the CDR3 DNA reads TGTGCCAGCAGTTATCAAGGGTCTCATCAGCCCCAGCATTTT.

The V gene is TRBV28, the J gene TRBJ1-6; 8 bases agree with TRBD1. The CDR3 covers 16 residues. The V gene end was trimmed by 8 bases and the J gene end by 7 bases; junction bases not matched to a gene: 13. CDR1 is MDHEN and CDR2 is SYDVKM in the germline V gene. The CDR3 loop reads CASAPAQGAVNSPLHF. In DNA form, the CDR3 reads TGTGCCAGCGCACCAGCTCAGGGGGCTGTGAATTCACCCCTCCACTTT.

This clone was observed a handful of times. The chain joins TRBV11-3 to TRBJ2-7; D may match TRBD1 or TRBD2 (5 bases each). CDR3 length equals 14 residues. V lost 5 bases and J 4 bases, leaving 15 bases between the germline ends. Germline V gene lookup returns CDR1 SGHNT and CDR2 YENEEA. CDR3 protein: CASSRTWDGYEQYF. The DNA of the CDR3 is TGTGCCAGCAGCCGCACCTGGGACGGTTACGAGCAGTACTTC.

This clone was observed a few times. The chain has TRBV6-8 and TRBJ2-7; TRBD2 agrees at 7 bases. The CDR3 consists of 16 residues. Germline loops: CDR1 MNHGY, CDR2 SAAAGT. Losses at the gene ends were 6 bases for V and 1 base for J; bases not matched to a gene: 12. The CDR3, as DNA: TGTGCCAGCAGCCCAAGGAGCGGGGCCTCTTCCTACGAGCAGTACTTC. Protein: CASSPRSGASSYEQYF.

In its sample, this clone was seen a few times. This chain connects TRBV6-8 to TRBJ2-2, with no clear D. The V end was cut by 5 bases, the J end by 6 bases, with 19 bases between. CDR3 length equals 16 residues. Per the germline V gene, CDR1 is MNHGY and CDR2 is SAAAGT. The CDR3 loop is CASSVNGEFRAGELFF. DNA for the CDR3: TGTGCCAGCAGTGTAAATGGAGAATTTAGGGCCGGGGAGCTGTTTTTT.

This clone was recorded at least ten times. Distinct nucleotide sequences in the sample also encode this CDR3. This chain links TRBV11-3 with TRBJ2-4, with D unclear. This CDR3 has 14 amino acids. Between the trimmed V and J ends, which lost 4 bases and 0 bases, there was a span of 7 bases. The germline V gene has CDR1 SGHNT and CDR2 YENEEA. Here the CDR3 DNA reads TGTGCCAGCAGCTCGACTGAAGCCAAAAACATTCAGTACTTC. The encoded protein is CASSSTEAKNIQYF.